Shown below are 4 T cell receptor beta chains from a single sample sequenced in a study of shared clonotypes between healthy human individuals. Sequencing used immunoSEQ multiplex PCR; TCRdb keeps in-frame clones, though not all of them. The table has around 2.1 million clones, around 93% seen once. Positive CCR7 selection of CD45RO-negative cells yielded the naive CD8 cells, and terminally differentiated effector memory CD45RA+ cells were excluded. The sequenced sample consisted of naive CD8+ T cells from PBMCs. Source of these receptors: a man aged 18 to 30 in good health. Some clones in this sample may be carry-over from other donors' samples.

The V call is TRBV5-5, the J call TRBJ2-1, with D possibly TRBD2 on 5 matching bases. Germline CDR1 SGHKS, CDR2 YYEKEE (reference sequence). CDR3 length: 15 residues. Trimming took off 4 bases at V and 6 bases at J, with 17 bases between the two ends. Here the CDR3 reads CASSLRGPSLNEQFF. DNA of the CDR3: TGTGCCAGCAGCCTGAGAGGGCCATCTCTCAATGAGCAGTTCTTC.

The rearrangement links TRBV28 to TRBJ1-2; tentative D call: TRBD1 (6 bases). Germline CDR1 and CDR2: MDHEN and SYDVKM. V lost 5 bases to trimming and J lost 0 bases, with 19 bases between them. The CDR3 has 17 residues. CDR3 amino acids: CASSPFMDSPTNYGYTF. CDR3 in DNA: TGTGCCAGCAGTCCGTTTATGGACAGCCCAACTAACTATGGCTACACCTTC.

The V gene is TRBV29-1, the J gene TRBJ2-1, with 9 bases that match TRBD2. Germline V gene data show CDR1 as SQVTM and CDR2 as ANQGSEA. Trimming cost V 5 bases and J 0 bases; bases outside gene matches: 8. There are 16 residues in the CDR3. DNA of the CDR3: TGCAGCGTTCCGGGACTAGCCAGATTCTCCTACAATGAGCAGTTCTTC. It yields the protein CSVPGLARFSYNEQFF.

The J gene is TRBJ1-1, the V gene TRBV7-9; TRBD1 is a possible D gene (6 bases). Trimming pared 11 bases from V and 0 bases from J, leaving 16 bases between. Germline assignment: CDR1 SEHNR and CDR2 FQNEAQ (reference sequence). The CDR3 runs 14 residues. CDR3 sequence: CAGGQKLMNTEAFF. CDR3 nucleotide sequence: TGTGCCGGAGGACAGAAACTAATGAACACTGAAGCTTTCTTT.